The TCR beta chain under discussion was sequenced for a study of neurological immune-mediated disorders. Broader study findings: No expanded-clone CDR3 amino acid sequence recurred across subjects, suggesting private TCR-beta repertoires. HTLV-1-associated myelopathy showed the most TCR clonal expansion; multiple sclerosis the least, below healthy controls.

A 10-nucleotide random UMI tagged transcripts in template-switch 5'RACE cDNA synthesis. TCRdb redid the calling of the 5' RACE reads with MiXCR, one entry per CDR3 protein. The repertoire holds 57,000 or so distinct CDR3 sequences, with more than 8% as singletons. Stated time point: longitudinal time-point 2. This clonotype was seen repeatedly, ten times or more. The antigen remains undetermined. CDR1 GTSNPN and CDR2 SVGIG come from the germline V gene (reference sequence). The CDR3 is 16 residues long. Trimming removed 4 bases from V and 6 bases from J; junction bases left unmatched: 12. The chain joins TRBV30 to TRBJ1-6; TRBD1 aligns across 7 bases. Material: PBMCs. The receptor was derived from a man younger than 40 in good health. This chain's CDR3 is CAWKGGTPSRNSPLHF. In DNA, the CDR3 is TGTGCCTGGAAAGGGGGCACTCCCTCCCGTAATTCACCCCTCCACTTT.